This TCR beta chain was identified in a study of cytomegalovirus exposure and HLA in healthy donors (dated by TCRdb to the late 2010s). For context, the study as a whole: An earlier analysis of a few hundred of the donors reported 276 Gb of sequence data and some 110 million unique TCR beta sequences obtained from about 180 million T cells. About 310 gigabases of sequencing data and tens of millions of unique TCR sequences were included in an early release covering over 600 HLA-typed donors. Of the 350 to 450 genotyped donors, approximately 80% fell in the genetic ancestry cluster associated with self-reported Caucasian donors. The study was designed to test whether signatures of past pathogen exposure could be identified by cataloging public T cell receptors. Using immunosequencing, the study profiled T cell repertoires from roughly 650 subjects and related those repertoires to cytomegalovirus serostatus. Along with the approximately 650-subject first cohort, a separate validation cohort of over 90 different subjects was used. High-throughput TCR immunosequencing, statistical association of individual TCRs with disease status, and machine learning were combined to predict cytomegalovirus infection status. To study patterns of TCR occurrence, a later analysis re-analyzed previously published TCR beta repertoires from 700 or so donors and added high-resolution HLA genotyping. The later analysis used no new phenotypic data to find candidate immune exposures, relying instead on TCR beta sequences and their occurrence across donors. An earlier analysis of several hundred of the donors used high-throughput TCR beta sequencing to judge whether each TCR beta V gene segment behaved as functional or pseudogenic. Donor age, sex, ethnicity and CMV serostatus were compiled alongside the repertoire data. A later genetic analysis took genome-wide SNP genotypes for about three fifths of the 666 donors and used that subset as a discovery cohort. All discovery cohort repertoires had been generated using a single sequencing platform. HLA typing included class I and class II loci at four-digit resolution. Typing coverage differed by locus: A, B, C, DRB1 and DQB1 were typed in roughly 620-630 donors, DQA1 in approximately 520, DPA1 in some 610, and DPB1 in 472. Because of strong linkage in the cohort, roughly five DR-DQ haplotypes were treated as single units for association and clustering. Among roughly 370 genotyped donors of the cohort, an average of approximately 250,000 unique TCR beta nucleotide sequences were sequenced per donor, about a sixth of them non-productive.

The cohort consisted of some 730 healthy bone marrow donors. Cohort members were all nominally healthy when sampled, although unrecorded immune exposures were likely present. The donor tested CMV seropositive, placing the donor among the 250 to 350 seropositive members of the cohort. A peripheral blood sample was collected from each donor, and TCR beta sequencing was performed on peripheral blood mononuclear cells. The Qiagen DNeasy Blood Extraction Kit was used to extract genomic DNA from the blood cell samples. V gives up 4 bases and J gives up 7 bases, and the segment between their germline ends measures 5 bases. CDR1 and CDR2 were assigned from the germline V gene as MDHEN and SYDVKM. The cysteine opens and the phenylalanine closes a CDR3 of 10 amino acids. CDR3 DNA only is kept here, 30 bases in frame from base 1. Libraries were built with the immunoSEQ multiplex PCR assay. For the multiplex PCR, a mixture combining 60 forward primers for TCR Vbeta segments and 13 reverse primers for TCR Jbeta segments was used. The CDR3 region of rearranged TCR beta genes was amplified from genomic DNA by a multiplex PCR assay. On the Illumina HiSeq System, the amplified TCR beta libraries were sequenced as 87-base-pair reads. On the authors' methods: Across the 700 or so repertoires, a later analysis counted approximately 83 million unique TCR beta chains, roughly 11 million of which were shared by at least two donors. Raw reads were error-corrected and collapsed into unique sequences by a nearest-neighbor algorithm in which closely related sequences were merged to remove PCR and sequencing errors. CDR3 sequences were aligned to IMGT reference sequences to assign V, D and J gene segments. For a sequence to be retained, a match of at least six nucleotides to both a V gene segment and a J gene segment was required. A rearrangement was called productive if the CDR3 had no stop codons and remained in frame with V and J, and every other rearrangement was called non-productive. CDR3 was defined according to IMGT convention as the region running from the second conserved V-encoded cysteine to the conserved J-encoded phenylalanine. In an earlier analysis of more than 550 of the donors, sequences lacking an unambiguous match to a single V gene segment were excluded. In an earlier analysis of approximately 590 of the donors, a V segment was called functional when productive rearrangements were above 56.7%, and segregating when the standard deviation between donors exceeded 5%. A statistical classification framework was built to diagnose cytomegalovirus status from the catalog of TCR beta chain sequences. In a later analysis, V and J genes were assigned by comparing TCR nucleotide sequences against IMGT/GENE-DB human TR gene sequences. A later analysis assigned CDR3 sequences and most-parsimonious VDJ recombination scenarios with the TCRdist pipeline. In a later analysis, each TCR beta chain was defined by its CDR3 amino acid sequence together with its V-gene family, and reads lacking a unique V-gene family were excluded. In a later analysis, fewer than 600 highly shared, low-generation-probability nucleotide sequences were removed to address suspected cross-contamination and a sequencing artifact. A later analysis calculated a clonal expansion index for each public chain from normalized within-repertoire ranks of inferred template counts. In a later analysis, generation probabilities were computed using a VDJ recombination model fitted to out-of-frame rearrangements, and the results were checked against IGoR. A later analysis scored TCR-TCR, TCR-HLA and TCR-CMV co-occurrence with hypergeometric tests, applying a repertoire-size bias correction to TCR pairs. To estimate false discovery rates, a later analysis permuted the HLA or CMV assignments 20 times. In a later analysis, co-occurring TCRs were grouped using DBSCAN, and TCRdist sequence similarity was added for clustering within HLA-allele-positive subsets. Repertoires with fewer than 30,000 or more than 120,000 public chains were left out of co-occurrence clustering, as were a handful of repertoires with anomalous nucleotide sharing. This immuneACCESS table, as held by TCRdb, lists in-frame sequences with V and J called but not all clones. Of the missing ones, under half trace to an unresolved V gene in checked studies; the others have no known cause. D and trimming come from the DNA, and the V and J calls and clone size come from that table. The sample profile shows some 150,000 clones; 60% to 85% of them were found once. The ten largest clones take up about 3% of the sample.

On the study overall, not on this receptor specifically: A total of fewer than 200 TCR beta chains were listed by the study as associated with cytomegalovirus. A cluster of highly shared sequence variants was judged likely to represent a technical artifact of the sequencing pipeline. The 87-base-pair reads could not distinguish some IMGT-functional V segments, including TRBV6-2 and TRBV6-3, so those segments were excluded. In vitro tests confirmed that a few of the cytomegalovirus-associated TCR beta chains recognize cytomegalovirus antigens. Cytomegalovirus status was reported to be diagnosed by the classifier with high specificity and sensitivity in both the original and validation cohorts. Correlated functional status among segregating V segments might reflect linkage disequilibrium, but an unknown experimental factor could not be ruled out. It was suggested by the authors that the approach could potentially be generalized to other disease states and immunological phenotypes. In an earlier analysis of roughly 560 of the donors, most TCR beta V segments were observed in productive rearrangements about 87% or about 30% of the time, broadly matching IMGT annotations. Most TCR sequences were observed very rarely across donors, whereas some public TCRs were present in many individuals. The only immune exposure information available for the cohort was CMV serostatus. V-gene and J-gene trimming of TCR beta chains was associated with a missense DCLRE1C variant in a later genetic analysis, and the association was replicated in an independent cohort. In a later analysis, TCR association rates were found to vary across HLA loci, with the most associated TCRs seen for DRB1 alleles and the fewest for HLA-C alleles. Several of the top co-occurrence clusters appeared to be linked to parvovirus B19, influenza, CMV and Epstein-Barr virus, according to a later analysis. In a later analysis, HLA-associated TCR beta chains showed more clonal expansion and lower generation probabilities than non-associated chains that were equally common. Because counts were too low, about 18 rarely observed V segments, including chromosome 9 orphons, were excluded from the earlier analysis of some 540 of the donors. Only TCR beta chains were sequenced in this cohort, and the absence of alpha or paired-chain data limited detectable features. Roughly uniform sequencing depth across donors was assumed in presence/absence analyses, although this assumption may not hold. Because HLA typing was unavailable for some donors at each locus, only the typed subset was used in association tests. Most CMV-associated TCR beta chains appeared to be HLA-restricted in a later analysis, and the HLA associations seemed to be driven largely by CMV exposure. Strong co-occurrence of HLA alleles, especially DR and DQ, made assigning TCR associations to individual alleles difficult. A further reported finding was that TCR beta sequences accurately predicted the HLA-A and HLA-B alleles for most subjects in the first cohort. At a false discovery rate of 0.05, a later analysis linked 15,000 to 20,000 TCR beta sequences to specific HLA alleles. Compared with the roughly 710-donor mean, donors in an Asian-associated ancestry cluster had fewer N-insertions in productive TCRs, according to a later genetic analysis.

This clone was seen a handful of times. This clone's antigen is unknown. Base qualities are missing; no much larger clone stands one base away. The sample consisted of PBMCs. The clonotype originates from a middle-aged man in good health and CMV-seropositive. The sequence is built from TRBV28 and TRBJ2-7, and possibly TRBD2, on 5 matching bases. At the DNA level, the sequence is TGTGCCAGCAGTTCGGGAGAGCAGTACTTC. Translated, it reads CASSSGEQYF.